The rows below give T cell receptor beta chains drawn from one sample of a study of T-cell memory formation after mild COVID-19. MiXCR, applied by TCRdb to the 5' RACE reads, yields one record per CDR3 protein. The sample has about 560,000 distinct CDR3 sequences, about a sixth seen once. Material for sequencing was PBMCs or a T cell subset sorted from them (not recorded which). All receptors derive from an adult woman who had mild COVID-19 (a few samples of this study predate the infection). Cell type and time point are not known. CDR3s include the opening cysteine and the closing phenylalanine or tryptophan. Fields, in order: V gene, J gene, CDR3 protein.

TRBV29-1,TRBJ2-1,CSVEKSRAGEQFF
TRBV20-1,TRBJ2-2,CSAAGRGTGELFF
TRBV7-2,TRBJ2-1,CASGIGRGQVYNEQFF
TRBV29-1,TRBJ2-1,CSAARGQGFHNEQFF
TRBV20-1,TRBJ2-3,CTVLERGRTDTQYF
TRBV27,TRBJ2-1,CASSLAPGRGLAYNEQFF
TRBV4-3,TRBJ1-2,CASSQDVGQGEGYTF
TRBV6-2/TRBV6-3,TRBJ2-7,CASSSPSLTRGRYEQYF
TRBV7-2,TRBJ2-1,CASSPLSIRSDEQFF
TRBV9,TRBJ2-3,CASSSLTPATQYF
TRBV2,TRBJ1-5,CASSEVGWLSQPQHF
TRBV5-4,TRBJ2-2,CASSSRLAGVLTGELFF
TRBV4-1,TRBJ2-3,CASSLPSDLTDTQYF
TRBV20-1,TRBJ2-1,CSASIQGHEQFF
TRBV24-1,TRBJ2-3,CATSDWFVSGGTDTQYF
TRBV11-3,TRBJ2-2,CASGARTQTGELFF
TRBV4-2,TRBJ2-1,CASSQPGGLAGRNEQFF
TRBV7-2,TRBJ2-3,CASSPQGAGTDTQYF
TRBV18,TRBJ2-2,CASSPIRDSLTGELFF
TRBV6-6,TRBJ1-2,CASGPLEGYTF
TRBV18,TRBJ1-3,CASSPGLSSGNTIYF
TRBV24-1,TRBJ2-1,CATSNEAGGRDEQFF
TRBV5-1,TRBJ2-2,CASSFNGGELFF
TRBV5-1,TRBJ2-3,CASSLAEYGDSYPTDTQYF
TRBV3-1,TRBJ1-2,CASSRTDPRTGYTF
TRBV20-1,TRBJ2-7,CSAAGFRTNSYEQYF
TRBV5-5,TRBJ2-1,CASSLSGHNEQFF
TRBV7-9,TRBJ1-4,CASGPQTGQREKLFF
TRBV3-1,TRBJ2-7,CASSQAGGLTYEQYF
TRBV30,TRBJ1-4,CAWSVGDRMNEKLFF
TRBV15,TRBJ2-3,CATSRDPGEGDTQYF
TRBV5-1,TRBJ2-3,CASSLLAGERTQYF
TRBV6-5,TRBJ2-1,CASSYLTSGGNEQFF
TRBV12-5,TRBJ2-2,CASGRDRNTGELFF
TRBV20-1,TRBJ2-5,CSARDLGQGGETQYF
TRBV12-3/TRBV12-4,TRBJ2-2,CASSLRGGGTGELFF
TRBV12-3/TRBV12-4,TRBJ1-5,CASSFDGKPQHF